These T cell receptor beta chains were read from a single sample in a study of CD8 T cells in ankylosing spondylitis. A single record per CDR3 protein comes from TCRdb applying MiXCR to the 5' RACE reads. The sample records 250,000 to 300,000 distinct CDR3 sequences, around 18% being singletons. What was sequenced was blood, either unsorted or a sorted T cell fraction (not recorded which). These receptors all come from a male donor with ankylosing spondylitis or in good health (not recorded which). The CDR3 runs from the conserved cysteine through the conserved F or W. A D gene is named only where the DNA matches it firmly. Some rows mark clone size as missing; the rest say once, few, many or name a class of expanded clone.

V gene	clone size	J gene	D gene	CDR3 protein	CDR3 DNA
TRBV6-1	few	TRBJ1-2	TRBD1	CASSQRQGVNYGYTF	TGTGCCAGCAGTCAGAGACAGGGGGTAAACTATGGCTACACCTTC
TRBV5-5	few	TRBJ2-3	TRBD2	CASSLGLAGETDTQYF	TGTGCCAGCAGCTTGGGGCTAGCGGGAGAGACAGATACGCAGTATTTT
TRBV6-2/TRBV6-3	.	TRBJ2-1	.	CASTENGGSYNEQFF	TGTGCCAGCACCGAAAACGGGGGTTCCTACAATGAGCAGTTCTTC
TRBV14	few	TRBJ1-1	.	CASSQLGRTEAFF	TGTGCCAGCAGCCAACTAGGGCGCACTGAAGCTTTCTTT
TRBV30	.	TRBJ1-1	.	CAWSGRAGDTEAFF	TGTGCCTGGAGTGGCAGGGCTGGCGACACTGAAGCTTTCTTT
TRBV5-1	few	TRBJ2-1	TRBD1	CASSYPGQGGVRGQFF	TGCGCCAGCAGCTACCCGGGACAGGGAGGAGTTCGTGGGCAGTTCTTC
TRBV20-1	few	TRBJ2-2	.	CSAPRMRGITGELFF	TGCAGTGCCCCTCGAATGCGGGGTATCACCGGGGAGCTGTTTTTT
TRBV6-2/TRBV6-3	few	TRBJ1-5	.	CASTGVADQPQHF	TGTGCCAGCACGGGGGTGGCGGATCAGCCCCAGCATTTT
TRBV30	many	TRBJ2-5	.	CAWSVLPGETQYF	TGTGCCTGGAGTGTACTGCCAGGAGAGACCCAGTACTTC
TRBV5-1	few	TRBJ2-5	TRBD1	CASSQGQGQETQYF	TGCGCCAGCAGCCAGGGACAGGGGCAAGAGACCCAGTACTTC
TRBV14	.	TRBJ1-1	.	CASSQTETDPLTEAFF	TGTGCCAGCAGCCAAACCGAGACGGATCCTTTGACTGAAGCTTTCTTT
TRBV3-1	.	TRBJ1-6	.	CACSQGGRGWDYNSPLHF	TGTGCCTGCAGCCAAGGGGGAAGGGGCTGGGATTATAATTCACCCCTCCACTTT
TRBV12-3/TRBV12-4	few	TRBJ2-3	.	CASSRIGPTDTQYF	TGTGCCAGCAGTCGAATAGGCCCCACAGATACGCAGTATTTT
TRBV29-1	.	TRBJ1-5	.	CSVEVGNNQPQHF	TGCAGCGTTGAAGTGGGAAACAATCAGCCCCAGCATTTT
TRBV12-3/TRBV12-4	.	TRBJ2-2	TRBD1	CASSREGATGELFF	TGTGCCAGCAGTAGAGAGGGGGCGACCGGGGAGCTGTTTTTT
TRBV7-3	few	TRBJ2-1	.	CASSFSQADEQFF	TGTGCCAGCAGCTTCTCCCAAGCAGATGAGCAGTTCTTC
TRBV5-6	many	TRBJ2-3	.	CASSPQRQDTQYF	TGTGCCAGCAGTCCCCAGAGACAGGATACGCAGTATTTT
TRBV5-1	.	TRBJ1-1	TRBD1	CASRIQGATEAFF	TGCGCCAGCCGTATACAGGGGGCAACTGAAGCTTTCTTT
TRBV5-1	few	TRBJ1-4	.	CASSLAGGLGEKLFF	TGCGCCAGCAGCTTGGCCGGGGGGCTCGGTGAAAAACTGTTTTTT
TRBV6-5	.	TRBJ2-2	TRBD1	CASSLNRGVTGELFF	TGTGCCAGCAGTTTGAACAGGGGCGTCACCGGGGAGCTGTTTTTT
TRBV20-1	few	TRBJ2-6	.	CSAIRTSGANVLTF	TGCAGTGCTATAAGGACCTCTGGGGCCAACGTCCTGACTTTC
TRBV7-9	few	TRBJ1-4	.	CASGDGPGEKLFF	TGTGCCAGCGGTGACGGTCCAGGGGAAAAACTGTTTTTT
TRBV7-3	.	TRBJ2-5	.	CASSLTPSVETQYF	TGTGCCAGCAGCTTAACCCCTAGCGTGGAGACCCAGTACTTC
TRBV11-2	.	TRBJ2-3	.	CASSLDAHTDTQYF	TGTGCCAGCAGCTTAGACGCGCACACAGATACGCAGTATTTT
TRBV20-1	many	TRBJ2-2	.	CSAEVTDAPGELFF	TGCAGTGCCGAGGTGACAGATGCACCGGGGGAGCTGTTTTTT
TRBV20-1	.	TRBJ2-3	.	CSARLADTDTQYF	TGCAGTGCTAGACTGGCGGACACAGATACGCAGTATTTT
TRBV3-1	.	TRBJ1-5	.	CASSQGGARNQPQHF	TGTGCCAGCAGCCAAGGGGGGGCGCGCAATCAGCCCCAGCATTTT
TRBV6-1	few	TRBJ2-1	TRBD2	CASRASGRNEQFF	TGTGCCAGCCGGGCTAGCGGGAGGAATGAGCAGTTCTTC
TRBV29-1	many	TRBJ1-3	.	CSVEGRLGSGNTIYF	TGCAGCGTTGAAGGGCGTCTAGGCTCTGGAAACACCATATATTTT
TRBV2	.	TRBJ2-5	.	CASSVDPTETQYF	TGTGCCAGCAGTGTAGACCCTACAGAGACCCAGTACTTC
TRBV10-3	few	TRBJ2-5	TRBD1	CAISGVETGSWETQYF	TGTGCCATCAGTGGAGTTGAGACAGGGAGTTGGGAGACCCAGTACTTC
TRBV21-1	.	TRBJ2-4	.	CASSKGGQGNIQYF	TGTGCCAGCAGCAAAGGGGGACAGGGGAACATTCAGTACTTC
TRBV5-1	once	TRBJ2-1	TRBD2	CASKDTSGSPWDEQFF	TGCGCCAGCAAGGACACTAGCGGGTCCCCTTGGGATGAGCAGTTCTTC